This TCR beta chain was sequenced during a study of identical twins. General observations from the study: Weaker excess twin sharing was observed in beta out-of-frame sequences. High-abundance cord blood beta clonotypes had fewer insertions; memory repertoires showed none.

J gave up 4 bases and V 6 bases, and 8 bases lay outside the gene matches. The CDR3 has 15 residues. This clonotype was seen only a few times. The target antigen is unknown. In every case, the donor was a healthy Caucasian. Carrying unique molecular identifiers, the cDNA also gained a universal primer site through template switching. TCRdb processed the 5' RACE reads anew with MiXCR; each CDR3 protein has one entry. Of 500,000 to 700,000 distinct CDR3 sequences listed, under 8.5% are singletons. The same data also went into a second study, on yellow fever vaccine responses in identical twins.

The J gene is TRBJ2-7, the V gene TRBV12-3 or TRBV12-4; 11 bases align to TRBD2. Sequencing input: PBMCs. The receptor was isolated from a woman aged 18-30 years in good health. The CDR3 spells CASSTKGLAAYEQYF. The CDR3 DNA sequence: TGTGCCAGCAGCACTAAGGGACTAGCGGCGTACGAGCAGTACTTC.